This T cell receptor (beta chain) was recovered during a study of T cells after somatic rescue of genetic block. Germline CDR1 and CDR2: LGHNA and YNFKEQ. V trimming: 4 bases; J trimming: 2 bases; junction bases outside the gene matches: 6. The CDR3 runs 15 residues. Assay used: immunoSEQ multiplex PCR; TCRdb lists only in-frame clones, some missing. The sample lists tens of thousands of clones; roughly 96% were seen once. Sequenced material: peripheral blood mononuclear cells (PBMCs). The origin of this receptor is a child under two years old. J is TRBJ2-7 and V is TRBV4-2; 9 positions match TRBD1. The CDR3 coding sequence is TGTGCCAGCAGCCGGACCGGGACAGGGACCTACGAGCAGTACTTC. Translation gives CASSRTGTGTYEQYF.